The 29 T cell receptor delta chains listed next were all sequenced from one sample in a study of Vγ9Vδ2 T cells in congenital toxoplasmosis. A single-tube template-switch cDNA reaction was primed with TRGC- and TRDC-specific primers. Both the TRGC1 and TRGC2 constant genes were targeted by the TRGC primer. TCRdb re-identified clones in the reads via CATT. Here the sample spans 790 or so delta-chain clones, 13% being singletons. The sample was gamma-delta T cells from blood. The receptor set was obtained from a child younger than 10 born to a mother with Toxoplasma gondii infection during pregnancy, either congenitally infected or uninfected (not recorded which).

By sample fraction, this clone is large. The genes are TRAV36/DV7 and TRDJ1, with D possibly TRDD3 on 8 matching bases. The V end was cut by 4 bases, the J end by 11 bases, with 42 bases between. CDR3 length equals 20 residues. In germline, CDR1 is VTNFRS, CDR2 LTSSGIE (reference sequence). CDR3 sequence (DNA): TGTGCTGTGTCTCTTGGTTCCTACTGGCTCGGGGATACTACCGCCGGTTATCTCATCTTT. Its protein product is CAVSLGSYWLGDTTAGYLIF.

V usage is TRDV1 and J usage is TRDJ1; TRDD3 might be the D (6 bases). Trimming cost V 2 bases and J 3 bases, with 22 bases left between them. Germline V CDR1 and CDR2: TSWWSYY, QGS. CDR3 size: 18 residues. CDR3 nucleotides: TGTGCTCTTGGGGAAAATTCTGGCGCTGGGGTCGGGGCCGATAAACTCATCTTT. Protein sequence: CALGENSGAGVGADKLIF.

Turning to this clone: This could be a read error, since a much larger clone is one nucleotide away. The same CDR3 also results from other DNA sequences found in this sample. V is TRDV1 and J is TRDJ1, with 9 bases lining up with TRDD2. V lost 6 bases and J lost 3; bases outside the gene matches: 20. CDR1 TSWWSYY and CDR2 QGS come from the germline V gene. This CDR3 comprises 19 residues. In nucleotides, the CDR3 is TGTGCTCTTGGTGGGTCCTTCCTACCCCGGGGGACCGATTCCGATAAACTCATCTTT. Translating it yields CALGGSFLPRGTDSDKLIF.

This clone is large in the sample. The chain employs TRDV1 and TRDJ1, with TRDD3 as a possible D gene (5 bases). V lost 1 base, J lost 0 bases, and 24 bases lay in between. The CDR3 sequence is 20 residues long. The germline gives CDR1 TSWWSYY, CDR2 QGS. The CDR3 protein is CALGERSTGPETPYTDKLIF. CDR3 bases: TGTGCTCTTGGGGAACGCAGCACTGGCCCCGAGACCCCCTACACCGATAAACTCATCTTT.

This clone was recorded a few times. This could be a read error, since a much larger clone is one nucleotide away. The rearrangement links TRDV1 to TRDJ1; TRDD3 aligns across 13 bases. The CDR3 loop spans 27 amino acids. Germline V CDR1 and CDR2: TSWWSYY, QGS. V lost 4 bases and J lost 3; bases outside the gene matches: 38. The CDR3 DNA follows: TGTGCTCTTGGGGCCACCCCCCTAGAGAAGGACCCTTCCGACTGGGGGATACGGTGCATGCCGTCCGATAAACTCATCTTT. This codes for CALGATPLEKDPSDWGIRCMPSDKLIF.

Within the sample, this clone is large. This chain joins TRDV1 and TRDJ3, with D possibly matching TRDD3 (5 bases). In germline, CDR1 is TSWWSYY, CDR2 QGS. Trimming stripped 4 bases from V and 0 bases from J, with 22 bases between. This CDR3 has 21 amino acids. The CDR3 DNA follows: TGTGCTCTTGGGGTTTTCCAGTGCTCGGATATAAGCTCCTGGGACACCCGACAGATGTTTTTC. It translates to CALGVFQCSDISSWDTRQMFF.

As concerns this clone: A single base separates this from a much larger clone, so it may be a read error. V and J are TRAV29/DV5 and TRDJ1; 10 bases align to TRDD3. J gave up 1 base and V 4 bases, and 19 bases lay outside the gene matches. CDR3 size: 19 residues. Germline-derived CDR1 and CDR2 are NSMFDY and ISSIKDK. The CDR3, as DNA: TGTGCAGCAGAGGCACGTCCCTTATACTGGGGGATGCCCACCGATAAACTCATCTTT. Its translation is CAAEARPLYWGMPTDKLIF.

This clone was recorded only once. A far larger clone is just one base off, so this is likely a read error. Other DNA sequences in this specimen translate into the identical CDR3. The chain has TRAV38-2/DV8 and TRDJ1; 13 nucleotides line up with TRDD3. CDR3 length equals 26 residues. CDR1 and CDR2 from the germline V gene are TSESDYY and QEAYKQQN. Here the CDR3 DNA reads TGTGCTTATAGGGGGACTTTTAGTCTTTCCCTCTTTTTACTGGGGGATACGGACTCTTACACTGATAAACTCATCTTT. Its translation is CAYRGTFSLSLFLLGDTDSYTDKLIF.

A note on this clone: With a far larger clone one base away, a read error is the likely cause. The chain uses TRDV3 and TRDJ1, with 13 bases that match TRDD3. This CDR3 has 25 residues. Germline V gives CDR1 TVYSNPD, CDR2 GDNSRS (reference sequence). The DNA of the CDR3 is TGTGCCTTTAGGTCCCTAGTGCGAAAAGGGAAATATACTGGGGGATACGCGGGGCCCCACTCAAAACACATCTTT. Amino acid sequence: CAFRSLVRKGKYTGGYAGPHSKHIF.

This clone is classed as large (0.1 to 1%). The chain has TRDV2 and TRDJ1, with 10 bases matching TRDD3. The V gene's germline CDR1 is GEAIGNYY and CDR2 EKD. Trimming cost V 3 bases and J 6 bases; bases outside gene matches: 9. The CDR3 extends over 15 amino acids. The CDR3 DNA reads TGTGCCTGTGACCCTCTGGGGGATAGAAATAATAAACTCATCTTT. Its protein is CACDPLGDRNNKLIF.

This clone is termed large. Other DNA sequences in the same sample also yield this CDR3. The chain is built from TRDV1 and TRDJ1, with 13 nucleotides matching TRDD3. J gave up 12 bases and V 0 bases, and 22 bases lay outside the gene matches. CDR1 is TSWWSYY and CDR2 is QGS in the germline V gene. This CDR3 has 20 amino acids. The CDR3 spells CALGELGPFRTGGYGGRVIF. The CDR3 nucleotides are TGTGCTCTTGGGGAACTCGGTCCCTTCCGTACTGGGGGATACGGAGGAAGGGTCATCTTT.

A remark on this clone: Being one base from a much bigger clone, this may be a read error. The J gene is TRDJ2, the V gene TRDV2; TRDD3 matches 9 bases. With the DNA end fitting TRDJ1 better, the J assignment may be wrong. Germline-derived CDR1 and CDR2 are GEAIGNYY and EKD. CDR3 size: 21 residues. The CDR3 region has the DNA TGTGCCTGTGACCCCACTTCCGGCGGGGGATACTTACCGGGTCGGGGGGATAAACTCATCTTT. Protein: CACDPTSGGGYLPGRGDKLIF.

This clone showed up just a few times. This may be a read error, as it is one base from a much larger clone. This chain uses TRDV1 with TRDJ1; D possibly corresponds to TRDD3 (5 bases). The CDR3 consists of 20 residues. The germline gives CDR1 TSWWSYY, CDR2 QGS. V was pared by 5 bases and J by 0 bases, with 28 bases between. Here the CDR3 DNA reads TGTGCTCTTGGGAAACGCAGCACTGGCCCCGAGACCCCCTACACCGATAAACTCATCTTT. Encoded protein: CALGKRSTGPETPYTDKLIF.

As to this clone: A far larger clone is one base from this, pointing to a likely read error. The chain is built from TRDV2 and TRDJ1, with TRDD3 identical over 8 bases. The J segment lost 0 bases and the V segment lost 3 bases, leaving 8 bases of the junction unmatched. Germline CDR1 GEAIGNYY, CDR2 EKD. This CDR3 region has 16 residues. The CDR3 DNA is TGTGCCTGTGACGTACTGGGGGGTCCGTACACCGATAAACTCATCTTT. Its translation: CACDVLGGPYTDKLIF.

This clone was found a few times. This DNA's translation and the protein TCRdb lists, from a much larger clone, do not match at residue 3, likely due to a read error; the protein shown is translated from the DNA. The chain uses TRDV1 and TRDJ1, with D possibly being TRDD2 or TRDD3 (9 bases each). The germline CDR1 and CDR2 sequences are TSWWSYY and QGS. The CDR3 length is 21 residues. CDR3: CAFGLAAFLRVTGGNTDKLIF. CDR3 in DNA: TGTGCTTTTGGCCTCGCCGCCTTCCTACGGGTTACTGGGGGAAACACCGATAAACTCATCTTT.

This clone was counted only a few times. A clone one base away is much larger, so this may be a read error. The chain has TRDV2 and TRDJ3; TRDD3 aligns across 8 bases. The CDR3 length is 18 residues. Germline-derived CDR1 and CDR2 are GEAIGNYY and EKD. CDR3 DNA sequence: TGTGCCAGTGACAAACTGGGGGCTTCAACCTGGGACACCCGACAGATGTTTTTC. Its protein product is CASDKLGASTWDTRQMFF.

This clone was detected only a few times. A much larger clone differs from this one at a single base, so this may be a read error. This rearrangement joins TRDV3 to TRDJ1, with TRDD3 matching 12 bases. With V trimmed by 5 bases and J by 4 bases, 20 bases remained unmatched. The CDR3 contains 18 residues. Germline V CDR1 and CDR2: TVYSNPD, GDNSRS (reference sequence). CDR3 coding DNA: TGTGCCATCGGGCCTTCCTCTACTGGGGGATACTTGAACGATAAACTCATCTTT. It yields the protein CAIGPSSTGGYLNDKLIF.

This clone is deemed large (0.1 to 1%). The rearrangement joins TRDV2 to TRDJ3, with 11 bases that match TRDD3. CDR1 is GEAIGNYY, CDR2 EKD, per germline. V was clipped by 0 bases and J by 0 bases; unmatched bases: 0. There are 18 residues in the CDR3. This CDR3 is CACDTLGDTSWDTRQMFF. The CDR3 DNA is TGTGCCTGTGACACCCTGGGGGATACCTCCTGGGACACCCGACAGATGTTTTTC.

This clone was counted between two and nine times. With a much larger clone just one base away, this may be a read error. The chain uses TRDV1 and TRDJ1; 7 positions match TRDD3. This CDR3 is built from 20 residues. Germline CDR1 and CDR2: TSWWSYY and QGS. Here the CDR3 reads CALGKLSTNWYWGSSDKLIF. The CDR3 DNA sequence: TGTGCTCTTGGGAAACTTAGTACGAATTGGTACTGGGGAAGCTCCGATAAACTCATCTTT.

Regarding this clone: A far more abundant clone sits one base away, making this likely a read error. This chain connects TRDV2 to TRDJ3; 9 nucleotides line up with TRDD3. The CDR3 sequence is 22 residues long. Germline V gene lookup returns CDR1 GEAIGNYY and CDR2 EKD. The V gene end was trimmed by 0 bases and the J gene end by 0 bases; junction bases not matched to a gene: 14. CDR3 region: CACDTLGDAPTPSSWDTRQMFF. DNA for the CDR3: TGTGCCTGTGACACCCTGGGGGATGCGCCCACCCCGAGCTCCTGGGACACCCGACAGATGTTTTTC.

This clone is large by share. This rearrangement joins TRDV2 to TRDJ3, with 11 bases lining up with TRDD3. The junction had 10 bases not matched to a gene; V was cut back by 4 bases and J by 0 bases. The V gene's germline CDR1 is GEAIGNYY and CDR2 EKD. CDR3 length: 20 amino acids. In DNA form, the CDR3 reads TGTGCCTGTGATGCGATAGTGGGGGATACGAGCTCCTGGGACACCCGACAGATGTTTTTC. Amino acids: CACDAIVGDTSSWDTRQMFF.

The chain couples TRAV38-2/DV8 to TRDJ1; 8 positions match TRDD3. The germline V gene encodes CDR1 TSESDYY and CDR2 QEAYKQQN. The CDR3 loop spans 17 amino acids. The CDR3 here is CALGGASRKWGIGKLIF. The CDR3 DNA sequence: TGTGCCCTTGGAGGGGCCTCCAGAAAGTGGGGGATCGGTAAACTCATCTTT.

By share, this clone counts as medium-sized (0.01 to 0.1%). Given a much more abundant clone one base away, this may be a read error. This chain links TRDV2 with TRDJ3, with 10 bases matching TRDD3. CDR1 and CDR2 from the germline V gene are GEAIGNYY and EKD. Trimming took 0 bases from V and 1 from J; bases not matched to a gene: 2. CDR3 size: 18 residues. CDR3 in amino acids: CACDTVLGDSWDTRQMFF. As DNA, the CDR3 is TGTGCCTGTGACACCGTACTGGGGGATTCCTGGGACACCCGACAGATGTTTTTC.

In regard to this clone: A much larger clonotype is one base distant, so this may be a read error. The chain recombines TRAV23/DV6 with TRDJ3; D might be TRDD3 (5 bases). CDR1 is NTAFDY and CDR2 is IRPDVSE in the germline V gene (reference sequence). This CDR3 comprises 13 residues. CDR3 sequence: CAASTWDSRQMFF. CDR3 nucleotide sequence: TGTGCAGCAAGCACCTGGGACTCCCGACAGATGTTTTTC.

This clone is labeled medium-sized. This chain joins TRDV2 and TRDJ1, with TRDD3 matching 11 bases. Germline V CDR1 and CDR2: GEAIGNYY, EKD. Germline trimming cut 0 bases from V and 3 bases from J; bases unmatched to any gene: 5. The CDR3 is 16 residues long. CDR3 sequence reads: CACDTGTGGYPDKLIF. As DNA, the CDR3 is TGTGCCTGTGACACCGGTACTGGGGGATATCCCGATAAACTCATCTTT.

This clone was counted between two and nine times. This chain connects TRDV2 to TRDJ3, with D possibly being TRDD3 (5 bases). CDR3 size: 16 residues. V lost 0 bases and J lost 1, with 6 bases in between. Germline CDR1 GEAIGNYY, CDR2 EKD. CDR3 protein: CACDTWGSWDTRQMFF. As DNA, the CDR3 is TGTGCCTGTGACACCTGGGGATCCTGGGACACCCGACAGATGTTTTTC.

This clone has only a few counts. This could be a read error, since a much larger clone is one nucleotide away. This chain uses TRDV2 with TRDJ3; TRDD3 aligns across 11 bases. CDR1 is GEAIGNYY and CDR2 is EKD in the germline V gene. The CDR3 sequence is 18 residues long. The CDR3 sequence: CASEKLGDSSWDTRQMFF. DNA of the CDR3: TGTGCCAGTGAAAAACTGGGGGATAGCTCCTGGGACACCCGACAGATGTTTTTC.

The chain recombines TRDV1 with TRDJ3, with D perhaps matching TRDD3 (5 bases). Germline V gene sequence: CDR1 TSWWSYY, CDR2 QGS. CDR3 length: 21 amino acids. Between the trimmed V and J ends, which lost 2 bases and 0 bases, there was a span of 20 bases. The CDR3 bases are TGTGCTCTTGGGGAATTCCCCTCATCTCTGGGACCCTCCTGGGACACCCGACAGATGTTTTTC. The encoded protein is CALGEFPSSLGPSWDTRQMFF.

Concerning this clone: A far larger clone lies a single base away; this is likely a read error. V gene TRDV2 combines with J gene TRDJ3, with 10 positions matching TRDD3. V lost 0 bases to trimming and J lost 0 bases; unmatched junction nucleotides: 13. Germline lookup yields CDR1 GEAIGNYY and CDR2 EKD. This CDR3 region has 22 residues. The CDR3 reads CACDTLGDMPTPSSWDTRQMFF. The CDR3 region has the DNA TGTGCCTGTGACACCCTGGGGGATATGCCCACCCCGAGCTCCTGGGACACCCGACAGATGTTTTTC.